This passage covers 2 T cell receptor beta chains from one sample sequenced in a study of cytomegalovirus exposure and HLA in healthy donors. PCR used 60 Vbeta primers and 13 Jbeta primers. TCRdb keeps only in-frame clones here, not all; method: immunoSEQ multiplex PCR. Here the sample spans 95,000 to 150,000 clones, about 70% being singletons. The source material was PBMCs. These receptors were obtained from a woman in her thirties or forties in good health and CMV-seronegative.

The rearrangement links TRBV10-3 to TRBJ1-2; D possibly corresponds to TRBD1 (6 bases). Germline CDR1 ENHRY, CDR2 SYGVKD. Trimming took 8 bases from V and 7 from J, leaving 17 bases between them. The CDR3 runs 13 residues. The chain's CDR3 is CAIGGDIAVGYTF. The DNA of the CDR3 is TGTGCCATCGGTGGGGACATCGCCGTTGGCTACACCTTC.

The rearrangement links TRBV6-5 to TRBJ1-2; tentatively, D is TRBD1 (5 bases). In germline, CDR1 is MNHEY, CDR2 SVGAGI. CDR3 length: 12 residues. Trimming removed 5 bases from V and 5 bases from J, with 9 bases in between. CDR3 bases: TGTGCCAGCAGTGGGGGAGGATATGGCTACACCTTC. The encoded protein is CASSGGGYGYTF.